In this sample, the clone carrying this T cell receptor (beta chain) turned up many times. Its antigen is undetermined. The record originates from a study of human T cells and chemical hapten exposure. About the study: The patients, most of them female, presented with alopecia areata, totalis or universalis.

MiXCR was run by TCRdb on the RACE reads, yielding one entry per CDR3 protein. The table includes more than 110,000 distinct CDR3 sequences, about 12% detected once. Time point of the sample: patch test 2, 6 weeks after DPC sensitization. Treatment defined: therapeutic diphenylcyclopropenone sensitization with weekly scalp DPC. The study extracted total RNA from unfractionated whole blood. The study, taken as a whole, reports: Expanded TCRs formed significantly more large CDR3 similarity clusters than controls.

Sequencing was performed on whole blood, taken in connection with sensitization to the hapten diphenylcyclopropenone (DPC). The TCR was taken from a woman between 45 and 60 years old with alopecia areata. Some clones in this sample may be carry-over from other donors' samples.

The CDR3 loop is CASSQDNSPLHF. The CDR3 DNA follows: TGTGCCAGCAGTCAGGATAATTCACCCCTCCACTTT. This chain joins TRBV6-6 and TRBJ1-6; D unresolved. The germline V gene has CDR1 MNHNY and CDR2 SVGAGI (reference sequence). The CDR3 sequence is 12 residues long. Trimming cost V 5 bases and J 5 bases, with 4 bases left between them.